Included here is one TCR beta chain sequence, with context. These data originate in a study of shared clonotypes between healthy human individuals. Original handling: With immunoSEQ giving junction-only sequences and no quality scores, filtering differed. TCRdb's copy holds only in-frame clones and misses some; the assay was immunoSEQ multiplex PCR. That table supplies the V and J calls and clone size; D and trimming were determined from the DNA. This table has hundreds of thousands of clones, about four fifths appearing once. Looked up from germline, CDR1 is SGHVS and CDR2 is FQNEAQ. V lost 5 bases, J lost 8 bases, and 9 bases stayed unmatched. The CDR3 consists of 15 residues.

What was sequenced was PBMCs. The chain is built from TRBV7-8 and TRBJ2-1, with 10 bases lining up with TRBD2. The TCR comes from a woman between 40 and 55 years old in good health. Some clones in this sample may be carry-over from other donors' samples. The CDR3 is CASSLASGSLYEQFF. In DNA, the CDR3 is TGTGCCAGCAGCCTGGCTAGCGGGAGTCTGTATGAGCAGTTCTTC.